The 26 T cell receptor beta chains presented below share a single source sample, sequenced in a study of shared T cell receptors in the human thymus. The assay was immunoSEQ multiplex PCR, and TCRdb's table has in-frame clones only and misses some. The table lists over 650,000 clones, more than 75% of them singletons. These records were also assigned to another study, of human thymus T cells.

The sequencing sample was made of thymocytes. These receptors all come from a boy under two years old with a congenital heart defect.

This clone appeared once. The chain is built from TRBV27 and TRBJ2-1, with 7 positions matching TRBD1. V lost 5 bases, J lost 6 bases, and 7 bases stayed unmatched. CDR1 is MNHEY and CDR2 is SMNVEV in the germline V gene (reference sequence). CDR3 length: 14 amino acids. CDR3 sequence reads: CASSHFYRGNEQFF. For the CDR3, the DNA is TGTGCCAGCAGTCATTTCTACAGGGGCAATGAGCAGTTCTTC.

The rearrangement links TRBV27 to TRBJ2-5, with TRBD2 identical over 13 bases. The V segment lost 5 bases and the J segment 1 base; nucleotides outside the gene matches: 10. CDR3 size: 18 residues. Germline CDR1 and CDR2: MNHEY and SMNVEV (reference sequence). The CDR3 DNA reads TGTGCCAGCAGTCCGAGACTAGCGGGAGGACCTACCCAAGAGACCCAGTACTTC. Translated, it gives CASSPRLAGGPTQETQYF.

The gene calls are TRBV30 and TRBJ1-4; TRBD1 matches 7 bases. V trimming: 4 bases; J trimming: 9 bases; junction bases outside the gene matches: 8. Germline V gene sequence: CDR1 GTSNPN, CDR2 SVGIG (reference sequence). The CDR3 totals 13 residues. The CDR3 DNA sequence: TGTGCCTGGATGGCGACAGGGAATAAAAAACTGTTTTTT. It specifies CAWMATGNKKLFF. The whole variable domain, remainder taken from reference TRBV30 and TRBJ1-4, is SQTIHQWPATLVQPVGSPLSLECTVEGTSNPNLYWYRQAAGRGLQLLFYSVGIGQISSEVPQNLSASRPQDRQFILSSKKLLLSDSGFYLCAWMATGNKKLFFGSGTQLSVL.

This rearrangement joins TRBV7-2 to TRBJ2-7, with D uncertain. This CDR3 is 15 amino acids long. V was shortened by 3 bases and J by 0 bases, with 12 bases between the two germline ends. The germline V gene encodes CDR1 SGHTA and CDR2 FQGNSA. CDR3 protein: CASSLAFDSSYEQYF. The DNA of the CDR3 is TGTGCCAGCAGCTTGGCCTTCGACTCCTCCTACGAGCAGTACTTC.

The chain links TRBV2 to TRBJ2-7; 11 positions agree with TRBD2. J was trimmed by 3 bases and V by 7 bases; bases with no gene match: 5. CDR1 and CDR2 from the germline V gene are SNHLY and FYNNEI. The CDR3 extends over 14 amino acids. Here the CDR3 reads CASKTSGEGYEQYF. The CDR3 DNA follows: TGTGCCAGCAAGACTAGCGGGGAAGGCTACGAGCAGTACTTC.

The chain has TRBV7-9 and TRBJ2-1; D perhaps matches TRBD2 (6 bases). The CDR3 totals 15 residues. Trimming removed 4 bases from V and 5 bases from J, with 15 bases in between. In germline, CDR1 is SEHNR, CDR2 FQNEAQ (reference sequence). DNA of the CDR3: TGTGCCAGCAGCTCCACCGGGAGTTTTCACAATGAGCAGTTCTTC. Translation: CASSSTGSFHNEQFF.

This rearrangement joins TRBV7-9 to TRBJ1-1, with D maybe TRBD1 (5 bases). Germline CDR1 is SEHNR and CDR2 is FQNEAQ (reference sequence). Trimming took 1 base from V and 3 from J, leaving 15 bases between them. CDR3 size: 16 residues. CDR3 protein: CASSLGLGREDTEAFF. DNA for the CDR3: TGTGCCAGCAGCTTAGGTCTCGGCAGGGAGGACACTGAAGCTTTCTTT.

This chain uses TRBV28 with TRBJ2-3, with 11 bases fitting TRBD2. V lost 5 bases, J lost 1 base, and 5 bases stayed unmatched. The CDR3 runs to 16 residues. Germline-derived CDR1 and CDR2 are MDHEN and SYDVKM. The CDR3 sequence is CASSRKLAGGTDTQYF. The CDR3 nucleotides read TGTGCCAGCAGTAGAAAACTAGCGGGAGGCACAGATACGCAGTATTTT.

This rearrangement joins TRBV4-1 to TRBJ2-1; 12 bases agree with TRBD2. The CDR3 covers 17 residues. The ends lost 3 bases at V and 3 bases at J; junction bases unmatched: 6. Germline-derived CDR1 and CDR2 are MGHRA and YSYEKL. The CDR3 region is CASSQVPGLAGYNEQFF. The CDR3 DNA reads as TGCGCCAGCAGCCAGGTGCCGGGACTAGCGGGCTACAATGAGCAGTTCTTC.

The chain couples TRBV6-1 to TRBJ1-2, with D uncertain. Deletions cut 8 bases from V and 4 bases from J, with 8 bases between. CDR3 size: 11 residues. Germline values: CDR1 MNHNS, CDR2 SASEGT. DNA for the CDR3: TGTGCCAGCCTAGTAAGCTATGGCTACACCTTC. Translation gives CASLVSYGYTF.

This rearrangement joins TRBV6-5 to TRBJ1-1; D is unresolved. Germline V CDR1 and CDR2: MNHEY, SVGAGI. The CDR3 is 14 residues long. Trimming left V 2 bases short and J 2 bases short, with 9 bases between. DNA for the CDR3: TGTGCCAGCAGTTACCGGGATGTAAACACTGAAGCTTTCTTT. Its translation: CASSYRDVNTEAFF.

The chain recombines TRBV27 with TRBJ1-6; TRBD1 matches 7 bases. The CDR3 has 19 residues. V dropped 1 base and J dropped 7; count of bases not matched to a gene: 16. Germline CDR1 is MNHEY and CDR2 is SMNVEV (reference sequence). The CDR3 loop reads CASSLYPASGSGGNSPLHF. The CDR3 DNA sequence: TGTGCCAGCAGTTTATACCCCGCGTCAGGTTCAGGGGGAAATTCACCCCTCCACTTT.

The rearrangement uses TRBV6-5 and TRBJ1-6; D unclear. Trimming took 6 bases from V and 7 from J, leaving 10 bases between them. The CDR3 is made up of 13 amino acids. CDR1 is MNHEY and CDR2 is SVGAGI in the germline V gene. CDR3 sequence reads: CASSPGLNSPLHF. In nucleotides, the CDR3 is TGTGCCAGCAGCCCGGGTTTGAATTCACCCCTCCACTTT.

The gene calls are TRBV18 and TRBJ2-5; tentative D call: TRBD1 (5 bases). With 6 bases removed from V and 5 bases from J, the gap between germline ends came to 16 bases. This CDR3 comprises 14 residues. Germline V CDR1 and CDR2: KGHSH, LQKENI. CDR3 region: CASSLVQGWETQYF. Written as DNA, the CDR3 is TGTGCCAGCTCTCTAGTGCAGGGATGGGAGACCCAGTACTTC.

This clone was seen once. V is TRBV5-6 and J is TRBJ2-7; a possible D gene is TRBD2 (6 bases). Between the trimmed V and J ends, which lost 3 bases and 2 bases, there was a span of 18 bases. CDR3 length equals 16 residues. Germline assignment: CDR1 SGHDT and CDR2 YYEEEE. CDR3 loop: CASSCNAGGSPYEQYF. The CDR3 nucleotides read TGTGCCAGCAGCTGTAATGCCGGAGGGTCCCCCTACGAGCAGTACTTC.

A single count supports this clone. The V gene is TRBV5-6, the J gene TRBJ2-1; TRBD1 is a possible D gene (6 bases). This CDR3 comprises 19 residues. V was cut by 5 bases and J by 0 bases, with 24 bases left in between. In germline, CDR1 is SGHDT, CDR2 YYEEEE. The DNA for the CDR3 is TGTGCCAGCAGGGATAAAAATGACCGACAGGCTGACTCCTACAATGAGCAGTTCTTC. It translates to CASRDKNDRQADSYNEQFF.

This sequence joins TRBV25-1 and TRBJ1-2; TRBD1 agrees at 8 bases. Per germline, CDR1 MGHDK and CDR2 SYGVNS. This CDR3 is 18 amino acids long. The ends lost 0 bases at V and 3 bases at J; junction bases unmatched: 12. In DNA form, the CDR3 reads TGTGCCAGCAGTGAATATGAGGGCAGGGGGCCACTGGACTATGGCTACACCTTC. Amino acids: CASSEYEGRGPLDYGYTF.

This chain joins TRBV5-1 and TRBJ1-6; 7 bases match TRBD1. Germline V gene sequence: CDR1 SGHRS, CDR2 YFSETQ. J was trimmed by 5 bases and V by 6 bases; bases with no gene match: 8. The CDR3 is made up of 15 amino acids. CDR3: CASTLLTGNNSPLHF. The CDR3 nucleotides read TGCGCCAGCACCTTACTGACAGGGAATAATTCACCCCTCCACTTT.

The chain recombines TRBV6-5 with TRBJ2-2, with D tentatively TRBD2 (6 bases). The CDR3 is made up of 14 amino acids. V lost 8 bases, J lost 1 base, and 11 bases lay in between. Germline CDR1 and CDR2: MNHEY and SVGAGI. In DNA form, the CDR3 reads TGTGCCAGCGCGTTTAGCGGGAACACCGGGGAGCTGTTTTTT. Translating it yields CASAFSGNTGELFF.

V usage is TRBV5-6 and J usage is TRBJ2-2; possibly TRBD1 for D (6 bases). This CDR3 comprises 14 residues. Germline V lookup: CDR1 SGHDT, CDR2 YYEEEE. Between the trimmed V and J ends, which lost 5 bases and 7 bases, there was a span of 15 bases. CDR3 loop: CASRYDRFDGELFF. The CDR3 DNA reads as TGTGCCAGCAGATACGACAGGTTCGACGGGGAGCTGTTTTTT.

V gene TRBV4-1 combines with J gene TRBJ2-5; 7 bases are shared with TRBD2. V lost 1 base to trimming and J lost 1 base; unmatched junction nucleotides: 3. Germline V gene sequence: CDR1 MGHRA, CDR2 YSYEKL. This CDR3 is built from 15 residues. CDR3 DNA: TGCGCCAGCAGCCAAGTTCGGACTAGCCAAGAGACCCAGTACTTC. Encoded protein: CASSQVRTSQETQYF.

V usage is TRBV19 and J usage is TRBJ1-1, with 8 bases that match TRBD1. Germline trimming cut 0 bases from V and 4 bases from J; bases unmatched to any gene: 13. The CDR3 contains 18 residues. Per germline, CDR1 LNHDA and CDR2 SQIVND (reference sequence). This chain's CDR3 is CASSIDNRPDRVVTEAFF. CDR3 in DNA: TGTGCCAGTAGTATAGATAACAGACCGGACAGGGTGGTCACTGAAGCTTTCTTT.

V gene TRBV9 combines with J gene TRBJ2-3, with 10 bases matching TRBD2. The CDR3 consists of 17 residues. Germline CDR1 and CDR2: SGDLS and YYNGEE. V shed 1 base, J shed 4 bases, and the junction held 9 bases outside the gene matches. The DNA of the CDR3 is TGTGCCAGCAGCGTAAGAGCTAGCGGGAGTCCCCCAGATACGCAGTATTTT. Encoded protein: CASSVRASGSPPDTQYF.

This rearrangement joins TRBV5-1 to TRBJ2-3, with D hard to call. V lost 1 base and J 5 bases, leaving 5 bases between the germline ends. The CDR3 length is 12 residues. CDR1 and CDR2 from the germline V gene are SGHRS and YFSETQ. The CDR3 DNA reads TGCGCCAGCAGCTTGACTCAAGATACGCAGTATTTT. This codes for CASSLTQDTQYF.

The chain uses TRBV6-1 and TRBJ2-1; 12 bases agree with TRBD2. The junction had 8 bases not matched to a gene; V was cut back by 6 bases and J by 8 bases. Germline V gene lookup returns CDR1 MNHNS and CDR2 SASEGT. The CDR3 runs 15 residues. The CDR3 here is CASRFLAGGTHEQFF. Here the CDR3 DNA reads TGTGCCAGCAGATTCCTAGCGGGAGGGACCCATGAGCAGTTCTTC.

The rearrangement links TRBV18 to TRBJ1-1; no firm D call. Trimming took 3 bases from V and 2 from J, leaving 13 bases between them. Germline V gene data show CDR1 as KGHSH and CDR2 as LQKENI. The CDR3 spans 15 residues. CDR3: CASSPPEKANTEAFF. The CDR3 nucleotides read TGTGCCAGCTCACCGCCCGAAAAAGCCAACACTGAAGCTTTCTTT.